This T cell receptor (beta chain) was documented in a study of monozygotic twins with inflammatory bowel disease. Study-level results: T cell subtypes were not distinguishable in this analysis. With others, IBD patients shared fewer clonotypes than healthy twins did, especially with disease activity.

To note about this clonotype: Antigen unknown.

Skipping T cell sorting, the study isolated total RNA directly from whole blood. Input per TCR library consisted of 3500 ng of total RNA. TCRdb re-called the 5' RACE reads; one entry per CDR3 protein, DNA not given. The sample data list fewer than 200,000 distinct CDR3 sequences. Germline assignment: CDR1 PRHDT and CDR2 FYEKMQ (reference sequence). The CDR3 loop spans 15 amino acids. This TCR derives from a human donor with ulcerative colitis or Crohn's disease, or a healthy co-twin of an affected twin (not recorded which). Sequenced: blood. The V gene is TRBV13, the J gene TRBJ2-5; as DNA is missing, the TRBD2 call by TCRdb cannot be tested. The CDR3 protein is CASSRLEKGQETQYF.